This is a list of T cell receptor beta chains from one sample in a study of T cell changes during pregnancy in multiple sclerosis. Sequencing was performed with immunoSEQ multiplex PCR; in TCRdb, only in-frame clones are kept and a portion is missing. This sample has about 89,000 clones, with roughly 93% found just once. The starting material was peripheral blood, obtained in the third trimester of pregnancy. These TCRs come from a female donor with multiple sclerosis, enrolled in a pregnancy study. Both conserved end residues are part of each CDR3. D genes are given only for firm matches. Size is omitted from some rows. Given values are once, few, many or a class for expanded clones.

j_call d_call v_call clone_size cdr3_nt cdr3_aa
TRBJ1-2 TRBD1 TRBV28 . TGTGCCAGCAGTTTTGACAGGGTGAGAGGCTACACCTTC CASSFDRVRGYTF
TRBJ2-2 TRBD1 TRBV9 . TGTGCCAGCAGCTTAAGGGCAGGGGGCGCGTCCGGGGAGCTGTTTTTT CASSLRAGGASGELFF
TRBJ2-2 TRBD1 TRBV28 . TGTGCCAGCGGGACAGGGGGTGCCACCGGGGAGCTGTTTTTT CASGTGGATGELFF
TRBJ2-1 TRBD1 TRBV19 . TGTGCCAGTAGTCCGGGACAGCTCTACAATGAGCAGTTCTTC CASSPGQLYNEQFF
TRBJ2-2 TRBD2 TRBV13 . TGTGCCAGCAGCTTAGGAGCGGGAGATATCACCGGGGAGCTGTTTTTT CASSLGAGDITGELFF
TRBJ2-7 . TRBV6-5 . TGTGCCAGCAGTTACTCTGGAGGGGCCGGCTACGAGCAGTACTTC CASSYSGGAGYEQYF
TRBJ1-1 TRBD1 TRBV6-5 . TGTGCCAGCAGGTCAACCGGGACAGGATACACTGAAGCTTTCTTT CASRSTGTGYTEAFF
TRBJ2-1 TRBD2 TRBV10-2 few TGCGCCAGCTTGGAACTAGCGGGAACCGAGCAGTTCTTC CASLELAGTEQFF
TRBJ2-6 . TRBV10-3 . TGTGCCAACGCAGGGGCTGGGGCCAACGTCCTGACTTTC CANAGAGANVLTF
TRBJ2-5 TRBD2 TRBV6-1 . TGTGCCAGCAGCCGACTAGCGGGAGTTCCAGAGACCCAGTACTTC CASSRLAGVPETQYF
TRBJ2-7 TRBD2 TRBV27 . TGTGCCAGCAGCCCTCTGACTAGCGGGAGTGGCGAGCAGTACTTC CASSPLTSGSGEQYF
TRBJ1-2 TRBD1 TRBV4-1 . TGCGCCAGCAGCCATATTGGGACAGGCTATGGCTACACCTTC CASSHIGTGYGYTF
TRBJ1-2 . TRBV7-9 . TGTGCCAGCAGCCGGACAGACCCCTATGGCTACACCTTC CASSRTDPYGYTF
TRBJ2-3 . TRBV27 . TGTGCCAGCAGTTCCTTTAGCACAGATACGCAGTATTTT CASSSFSTDTQYF
TRBJ2-1 TRBD1 TRBV5-4 . TGTGCCAGCAGCTCAGGGGGATCCTACAATGAGCAGTTCTTC CASSSGGSYNEQFF
TRBJ2-1 . TRBV7-2 . TGTGCCAGCAGCCGCCCCAGGCGTCTGAGCGGGCCGCTCTACAATGAGCAGTTCTTC CASSRPRRLSGPLYNEQFF
TRBJ2-1 . TRBV5-6 . TGTGCCAGTGACCGAGGGAGTCATGAGCAGTTCTTC CASDRGSHEQFF
TRBJ2-7 TRBD2 TRBV7-8 . TGTGCCAGCAGCCGGAGTAGCGGGAACCAATACGAGCAGTACTTC CASSRSSGNQYEQYF
TRBJ1-2 TRBD1 TRBV29-1 . TGCAGCGTTGAAATAGGACAGGGAGGGGGCTACACCTTC CSVEIGQGGGYTF
TRBJ2-2 . TRBV5-6 . TGTGCCAGCAGCTTCGATGGGGGAGGATTGGGGGAGCTGTTTTTT CASSFDGGGLGELFF
TRBJ2-2 TRBD1 TRBV27 . TGTGCCAGCAGTTTGGCAGGGGGCGCCGGGGAGCTGTTTTTT CASSLAGGAGELFF
TRBJ2-1 TRBD2 TRBV19 . TGTGCCAGTAGCCTCCTAGCGGGAGTAGCTAATGAGCAGTTCTTC CASSLLAGVANEQFF
TRBJ1-1 . TRBV12-5 few TGTGCTAGTGCTTTCCCCACAGCTGAAGCTTTCTTT CASAFPTAEAFF
TRBJ1-1 . TRBV15 . TGTGCCACCAGCCAGACAGTACTGAACACTGAAGCTTTCTTT CATSQTVLNTEAFF
TRBJ1-1 . TRBV14 . TGTGCCAGCAGCCAACGGCAGGGAGGGGAAGCTTTCTTT CASSQRQGGEAFF
TRBJ1-4 . TRBV6-5 . TGTGCCAGCAGTTACCCGGGGGCTAATGAAAAACTGTTTTTT CASSYPGANEKLFF
TRBJ2-3 TRBD2 TRBV5-1 many TGCGCCAGCAGCCCGGGAGGCGGTTTGGGCGGATTCACAGATACGCAGTATTTT CASSPGGGLGGFTDTQYF
TRBJ2-7 TRBD2 TRBV6-1 . TGTGCCACCCAGACGACTAGCGGCTACGAGCAGTACTTC CATQTTSGYEQYF